This T cell receptor (beta chain) was profiled in a study of T-cell memory formation after mild COVID-19. Study summary: Among the donors, TCR clusters were largely specific to each donor. General study results and limits: Within pre-infection memory, some responding clones were found, suggesting cross-reactive memory joined. Among clones contracting day 15 to 85, CD4/CD8 was balanced, whereas later expanders leaned CD4+.

The 5'RACE method, run with constant-segment primers, produced TCR alpha and TCR beta cDNA libraries (carrying sample barcodes and UMIs). One entry per CDR3 protein results from TCRdb running MiXCR on the 5' RACE reads. This sample has more than 100,000 distinct CDR3 sequences, with about 18% found just once. CDR1 MNHNY and CDR2 SVGAGI come from the germline V gene (reference sequence). The V gene lost 6 bases and the J gene lost 6 bases, with 21 bases spanning the gap. The CDR3 loop spans 16 amino acids. Regarding this clonotype: Its antigen is unknown.

The V and J genes are TRBV6-6 and TRBJ2-1; D possibly matches TRBD1 or TRBD2 (5 bases each). The sample taken for sequencing was PBMCs or a T cell subset sorted from them (not recorded which). The TCR originated in a man aged 18 to 30 who had mild COVID-19 (a few samples of this study predate the infection). Cell type and time point are not known. In DNA, the CDR3 is TGTGCCAGCAGGGGGCCCGGGACCGGGCCGATCAATGAGCAGTTCTTC. This translates into CASRGPGTGPINEQFF.